The rows below give T cell receptor beta chains drawn from one sample of a study of identical twins. TCRdb called the 5' RACE reads again in MiXCR, with one record for every CDR3 protein. Of about 240,000 distinct CDR3 sequences listed, about 13% were seen once; the top ten hold about 3.9%. These same records also appear under a second study, on yellow fever vaccine responses in identical twins.

The specimen was memory (CD45RO+) T cells sorted from blood. The receptors were sampled from a woman aged 18-29 years in good health. The CDR3 runs from the conserved cysteine through the conserved F or W. Fields, in order: D gene, clone size, V gene, J gene, CDR3 length, CDR3 protein, CDR3 DNA. The D gene is left open where the match is weak. Only part of the rows carry a size: once, few, many, or a class if the clone is expanded.

>-|-|TRBV6-5|TRBJ1-3|14
CASSSGASGNTIYF
TGTGCCAGCAGTTCTGGGGCCTCTGGAAACACCATATATTTT
>-|-|TRBV4-2|TRBJ1-2|15
CASSQEEQGGNGYTF
TGTGCCAGCAGCCAAGAAGAGCAGGGTGGGAATGGCTACACCTTC
>-|-|TRBV27|TRBJ2-1|13
CASSPDPFNEQFF
TGTGCCAGCAGTCCAGACCCGTTCAATGAGCAGTTCTTC
>TRBD2|-|TRBV24-1|TRBJ2-3|16
CATSELGLAGLDTQYF
TGTGCCACCAGTGAACTGGGACTAGCGGGACTTGATACGCAGTATTTT
>-|-|TRBV18|TRBJ2-1|15
CASSPQSLGGHEQFF
TGTGCCAGCTCACCACAATCGCTCGGGGGGCATGAGCAGTTCTTC
>-|few|TRBV7-9|TRBJ2-2|15
CASSLARGNAGELFF
TGTGCCAGCAGCTTAGCCAGAGGGAACGCCGGGGAGCTGTTTTTT
>TRBD1|few|TRBV20-1|TRBJ2-6|16
CSASTGGVSGANVLTF
TGCAGTGCTAGCACAGGGGGCGTCTCTGGGGCCAACGTCCTGACTTTC
>TRBD1|-|TRBV6-2/TRBV6-3|TRBJ2-6|17
CASSRRGGGSGANVLTF
TGTGCCAGCAGTAGGAGAGGGGGCGGCTCTGGGGCCAACGTCCTGACTTTC
>-|-|TRBV28|TRBJ2-1|14
CASRPTSLYNEQFF
TGTGCCAGCAGACCAACCTCACTCTACAATGAGCAGTTCTTC
>TRBD1|many|TRBV7-8|TRBJ2-3|15
CASSARQGNTDTQYF
TGTGCCAGCAGCGCACGACAGGGGAACACAGATACGCAGTATTTT
>-|-|TRBV20-1|TRBJ2-1|12
CSASGHINEQFF
TGCAGTGCTAGTGGGCACATCAATGAGCAGTTCTTC
>TRBD2|-|TRBV29-1|TRBJ2-5|12
CSAPAGEETQYF
TGCAGCGCACCGGCGGGGGAAGAGACCCAGTACTTC
>-|few|TRBV7-2|TRBJ2-7|15
CASSPGGPASYEQYF
TGTGCCAGCAGCCCGGGGGGCCCAGCTTCCTACGAGCAGTACTTC
>-|many|TRBV12-3/TRBV12-4|TRBJ2-7|13
CASSTGHSYEQYF
TGTGCCAGCAGCACAGGACACTCCTACGAGCAGTACTTC
>-|few|TRBV12-3/TRBV12-4|TRBJ1-4|16
CASSSGTLPTNEKLFF
TGTGCCAGCAGTTCTGGGACACTTCCAACTAATGAAAAACTGTTTTTT
>-|many|TRBV10-3|TRBJ2-1|14
CAISGAEGRNEQFF
TGTGCCATCAGTGGGGCGGAAGGGAGGAATGAGCAGTTCTTC
>TRBD1|few|TRBV15|TRBJ1-4|13
CATSTGGLGKLFF
TGTGCCACCAGCACAGGGGGGCTGGGAAAACTGTTTTTT
>-|many|TRBV7-9|TRBJ2-3|15
CASSLVRNEGDTQYF
TGTGCCAGCAGCTTAGTGCGGAACGAGGGAGATACGCAGTATTTT
>TRBD2|many|TRBV6-6|TRBJ2-5|13
CASSSGTSGTQYF
TGTGCCAGCAGTTCTGGGACTAGTGGGACCCAGTACTTC
>-|-|TRBV6-1|TRBJ2-2|14
CASVPPGDTGELFF
TGTGCCAGCGTCCCTCCAGGGGACACCGGGGAGCTGTTTTTT
>-|few|TRBV20-1|TRBJ2-3|14
CSARVLGSTDTQYF
TGCAGTGCTAGAGTTCTAGGAAGCACAGATACGCAGTATTTT
>TRBD1|few|TRBV29-1|TRBJ2-3|13
CSVDVTGADTQYF
TGCAGCGTTGATGTTACAGGGGCCGATACGCAGTATTTT
>-|many|TRBV7-2|TRBJ2-1|13
CASSLFLGNEQFF
TGTGCCAGCAGCTTATTTCTGGGAAATGAGCAGTTCTTC
>TRBD1|many|TRBV12-3/TRBV12-4|TRBJ2-2|14
CASTRDRATGELFF
TGTGCCAGCACGCGGGACAGGGCCACCGGGGAGCTGTTTTTT
>-|many|TRBV15|TRBJ1-6|16
CATSRGWRTVDSPLHF
TGTGCCACCAGCAGAGGCTGGAGAACGGTTGATTCACCCCTCCACTTT
>TRBD2|few|TRBV18|TRBJ2-7|16
CASSPGLAGAGYEQYF
TGTGCCAGCTCACCGGGACTAGCGGGGGCCGGGTACGAGCAGTACTTC
>TRBD2|-|TRBV19|TRBJ2-1|15
CASSTGLGDYNEQFF
TGTGCCAGTAGTACGGGACTAGGGGACTACAATGAGCAGTTCTTC
>-|-|TRBV5-6|TRBJ2-5|14
CASSPTGLQETQYF
TGTGCCAGCAGCCCTACAGGGCTCCAAGAGACCCAGTACTTC
>TRBD1|few|TRBV2|TRBJ2-3|14
CASSDGTGTDTQYF
TGTGCCAGCAGTGACGGGACAGGCACAGATACGCAGTATTTT
>TRBD2|few|TRBV5-1|TRBJ2-3|15
CASSSTSGVLDTQYF
TGCGCCAGCAGCTCGACTAGCGGGGTGCTAGATACGCAGTATTTT
>TRBD2|few|TRBV4-3|TRBJ2-5|14
CASSQEPRGETQYF
TGCGCCAGCAGCCAAGAACCGCGGGGGGAGACCCAGTACTTC
>-|many|TRBV9|TRBJ1-4|16
CASSVGVGTVGEKLFF
TGTGCCAGCAGCGTAGGTGTTGGGACCGTCGGTGAAAAACTGTTTTTT
>-|-|TRBV19|TRBJ1-1|14
CASETYGGDTEAFF
TGTGCCAGTGAAACGTACGGGGGGGACACTGAAGCTTTCTTT
>TRBD1|few|TRBV3-1|TRBJ2-3|17
CASSQALRTGVTDTQYF
TGTGCCAGCAGCCAGGCCTTACGGACAGGGGTGACAGATACGCAGTATTTT
>-|many|TRBV20-1|TRBJ2-7|15
CSARDMRGGSYEQYF
TGCAGTGCTAGAGATATGCGGGGCGGATCCTACGAGCAGTACTTC
>-|few|TRBV4-2|TRBJ1-2|15
CASSQDPALNYGYTF
TGTGCCAGCAGCCAAGACCCTGCCCTTAACTATGGCTACACCTTC
>-|-|TRBV5-1|TRBJ1-5|14
CASSLGEGEQPQHF
TGCGCCAGCAGCTTGGGGGAAGGGGAACAGCCCCAGCATTTT
>-|many|TRBV4-1|TRBJ1-5|15
CASSQDGTPGEPQHF
TGCGCCAGCAGCCAAGATGGGACACCCGGGGAGCCCCAGCATTTT
>-|-|TRBV20-1|TRBJ2-1|15
CSARGPASSNNEQFF
TGCAGTGCTAGGGGTCCGGCTAGCAGTAACAATGAGCAGTTCTTC
>TRBD2|few|TRBV4-2|TRBJ2-3|20
CASSQMRPGLAGAFSDTQYF
TGTGCCAGCAGCCAAATGCGACCGGGACTAGCGGGAGCTTTTTCAGATACGCAGTATTTT
>TRBD1|many|TRBV7-9|TRBJ2-3|13
CASSFTGADTQYF
TGTGCCAGCAGTTTCACAGGGGCAGATACGCAGTATTTT
>-|-|TRBV4-3|TRBJ2-7|15
CASSRQLGSYYEQYF
TGCGCCAGCAGCCGACAACTCGGGTCATACTACGAGCAGTACTTC
>-|-|TRBV3-1|TRBJ1-4|16
CASSQGSNSWSEKLFF
TGTGCCAGCAGCCAAGGCTCTAACAGCTGGAGTGAAAAACTGTTTTTT
>-|few|TRBV19|TRBJ2-1|15
CASSIVASTYNEQFF
TGTGCCAGTAGTATTGTCGCCTCCACCTACAATGAGCAGTTCTTC
>TRBD2|-|TRBV29-1|TRBJ2-3|13
CSVVIAGGSTQYF
TGCAGCGTGGTTATAGCGGGAGGAAGTACGCAGTATTTT
>TRBD1|-|TRBV10-2|TRBJ2-5|15
CASSELGQGRETQYF
TGCGCCAGCAGTGAACTGGGACAGGGGAGGGAGACCCAGTACTTC